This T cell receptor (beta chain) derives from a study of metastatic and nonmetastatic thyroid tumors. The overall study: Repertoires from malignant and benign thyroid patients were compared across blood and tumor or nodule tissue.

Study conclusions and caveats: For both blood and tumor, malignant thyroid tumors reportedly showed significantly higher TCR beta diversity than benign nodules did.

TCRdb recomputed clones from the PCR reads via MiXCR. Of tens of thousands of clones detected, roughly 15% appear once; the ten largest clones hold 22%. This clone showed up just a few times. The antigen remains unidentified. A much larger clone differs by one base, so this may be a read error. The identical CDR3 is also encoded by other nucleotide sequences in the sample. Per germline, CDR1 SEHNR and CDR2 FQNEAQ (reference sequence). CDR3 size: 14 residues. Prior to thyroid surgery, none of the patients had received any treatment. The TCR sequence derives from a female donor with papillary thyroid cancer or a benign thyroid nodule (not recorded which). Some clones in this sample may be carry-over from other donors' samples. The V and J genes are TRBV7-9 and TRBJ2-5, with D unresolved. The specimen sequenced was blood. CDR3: CASSFSPSRETQYF. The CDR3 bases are TGTGCCAGCAGCTTCTCCCCATCCCGAGAGACACAGTACTTC.